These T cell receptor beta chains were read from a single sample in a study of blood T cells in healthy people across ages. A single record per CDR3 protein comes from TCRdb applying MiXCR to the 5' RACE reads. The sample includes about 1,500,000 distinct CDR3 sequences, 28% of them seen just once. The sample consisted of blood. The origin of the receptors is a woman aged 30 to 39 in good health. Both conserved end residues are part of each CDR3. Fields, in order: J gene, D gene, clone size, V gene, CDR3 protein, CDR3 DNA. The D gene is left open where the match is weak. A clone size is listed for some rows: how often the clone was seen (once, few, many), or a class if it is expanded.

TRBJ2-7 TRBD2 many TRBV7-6 CASSPGLAGETYEQYF TGTGCCAGCAGCCCCGGACTAGCGGGAGAGACCTACGAGCAGTACTTC
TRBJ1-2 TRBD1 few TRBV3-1 CASSQGDRQGYHGYTF TGTGCCAGCAGCCAAGGGGATCGACAGGGATACCATGGCTACACCTTC
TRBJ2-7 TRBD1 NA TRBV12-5 CASGLGTGLDYEQYF TGTGCTAGTGGTTTGGGGACAGGGCTGGACTACGAGCAGTACTTC
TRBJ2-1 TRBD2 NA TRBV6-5 CASSYKISGPGNNEQFF TGTGCCAGCAGTTACAAGATTAGCGGGCCAGGTAACAATGAGCAGTTCTTC
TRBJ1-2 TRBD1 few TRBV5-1 CASSLSTGFGYTF TGCGCCAGCAGCCTCTCGACAGGGTTCGGCTACACCTTC
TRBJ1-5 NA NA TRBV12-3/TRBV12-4 CASSFWGLGANQPQHF TGTGCCAGCAGTTTCTGGGGTTTGGGGGCCAATCAGCCCCAGCATTTT
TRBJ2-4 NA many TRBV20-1 CSATPENIQYF TGCAGTGCTACGCCAGAAAACATTCAGTACTTC
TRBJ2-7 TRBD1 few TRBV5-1 CASSLRTRGIDEQYF TGCGCCAGCAGCTTGAGGACCAGGGGGATCGACGAGCAGTACTTC
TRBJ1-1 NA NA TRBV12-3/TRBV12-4 CATRGVNIEAFF TGTGCCACCCGAGGGGTGAACATTGAAGCTTTCTTT
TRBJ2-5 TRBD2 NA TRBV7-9 CASSLTGGRAGVVQYF TGTGCCAGCAGCTTAACAGGAGGACGAGCGGGGGTAGTGCAGTACTTC
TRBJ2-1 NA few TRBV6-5 CASSRDRANEQFF TGTGCCAGCAGCCGGGACCGGGCCAATGAGCAGTTCTTC
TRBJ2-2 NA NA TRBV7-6 CASSLRGVAELFF TGTGCCAGCAGCTTACGGGGCGTCGCGGAGCTGTTTTTT
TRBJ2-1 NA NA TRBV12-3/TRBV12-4 CASRVYEEQFF TGTGCCAGCAGGGTCTATGAGGAGCAGTTCTTC
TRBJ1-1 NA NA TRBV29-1 CSMGTWDTEAFF TGCAGCATGGGGACCTGGGACACTGAAGCTTTCTTT
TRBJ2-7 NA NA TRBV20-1 CSGTSGRGYEQYF TGCAGTGGAACCTCGGGGCGGGGCTACGAGCAGTACTTC
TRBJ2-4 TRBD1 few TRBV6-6 CASSPRDSRDIQYF TGTGCCAGCAGTCCTCGGGACAGCAGGGACATTCAGTACTTC
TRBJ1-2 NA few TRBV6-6 CASTFGQSYGYTF TGTGCCAGCACGTTCGGACAGTCCTATGGCTACACCTTC
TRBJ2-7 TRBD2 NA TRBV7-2 CASSLSVGVAGGYEQYF TGTGCCAGCAGCCTCTCCGTTGGAGTAGCGGGAGGCTACGAGCAGTACTTC
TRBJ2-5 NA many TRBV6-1 CATFLRGEETQYF TGTGCCACCTTTTTAAGGGGGGAAGAGACCCAGTACTTC
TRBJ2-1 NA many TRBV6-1 CASSDKTAQSSYNEQFF TGTGCCAGCAGTGATAAGACAGCCCAGAGCTCCTACAATGAGCAGTTCTTC
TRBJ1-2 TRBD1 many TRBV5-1 CASSESTGDGGYTF TGCGCCAGCAGCGAATCGACAGGGGATGGTGGCTACACCTTC
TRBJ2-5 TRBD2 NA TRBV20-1 CSALTLTSGKGTQYF TGCAGTGCCCTAACCCTGACTAGCGGGAAGGGGACCCAGTACTTC
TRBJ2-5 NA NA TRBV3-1 CASSQDRGESPKYF TGTGCCAGCAGCCAAGATCGGGGAGAGTCTCCTAAGTACTTC
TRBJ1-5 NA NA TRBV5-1 CASRPEIGGSQPQHF TGCGCCAGCAGGCCAGAGATAGGGGGAAGTCAGCCCCAGCATTTT
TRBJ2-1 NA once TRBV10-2 CASRVGRKHNEQFF TGCGCCAGCCGTGTTGGGAGGAAGCACAATGAGCAGTTCTTC
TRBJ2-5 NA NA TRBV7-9 CASSPSGQPEETQYF TGTGCCAGCAGTCCTAGCGGACAGCCTGAAGAGACCCAGTACTTC
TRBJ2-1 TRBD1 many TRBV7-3 CASSSGQGNEQFF TGTGCCAGCAGTTCTGGACAGGGGAATGAGCAGTTCTTC
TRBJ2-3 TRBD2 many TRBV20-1 CSARPTSGGTTDTQYF TGCAGTGCTCGACCGACTAGCGGGGGGACCACAGATACGCAGTATTTT
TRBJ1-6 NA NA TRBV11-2 CASSGLQGSSSPLHF TGTGCCAGCAGCGGCCTACAGGGATCCAGTTCACCCCTCCACTTT
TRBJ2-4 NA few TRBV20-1 CSARDHTIQYF TGCAGTGCTAGAGATCATACCATTCAGTACTTC
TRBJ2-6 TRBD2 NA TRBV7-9 CASSSRGGRSSGANVLTF TGTGCCAGCAGCTCCCGGGGAGGGCGCAGCTCTGGGGCCAACGTCCTGACTTTC
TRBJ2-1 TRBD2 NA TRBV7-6 CASGRAGEVDEQFF TGTGCCAGCGGACGAGCGGGAGAGGTCGATGAGCAGTTCTTC
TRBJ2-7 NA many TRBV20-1 CSARGAHGVYEQYF TGCAGTGCCCGGGGGGCGCACGGGGTTTACGAGCAGTACTTC
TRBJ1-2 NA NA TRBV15 CATSRGDGTSSGYTF TGTGCCACCAGCAGAGGGGACGGGACATCGTCTGGCTACACCTTC
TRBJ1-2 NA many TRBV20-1 CSAREIHGSYGYTF TGCAGTGCTAGAGAGATCCATGGGAGCTATGGCTACACCTTC
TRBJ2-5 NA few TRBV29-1 CSVSQRAYNEQYF TGCAGCGTTTCCCAGCGGGCCTACAATGAGCAGTACTTC
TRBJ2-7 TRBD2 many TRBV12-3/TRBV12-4 CASSPGEGYDYEQYF TGTGCCAGCAGTCCCGGGGAGGGCTACGACTACGAGCAGTACTTC
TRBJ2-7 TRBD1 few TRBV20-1 CSALQGDEQYF TGCAGTGCTCTACAGGGGGACGAGCAGTACTTC
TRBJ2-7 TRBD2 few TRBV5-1 CASKAASGGSYEQYF TGCGCCAGCAAGGCCGCTAGCGGGGGCTCCTACGAGCAGTACTTC
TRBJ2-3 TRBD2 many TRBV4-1 CASSQAAGGFLTDTQYF TGCGCCAGCAGCCAAGCGGCGGGGGGGTTCCTTACAGATACGCAGTATTTT
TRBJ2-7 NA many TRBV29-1 CSVEQGREQYF TGCAGCGTTGAACAGGGGCGGGAGCAGTACTTC
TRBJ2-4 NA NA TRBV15 CTTSRGTRSDIQYF TGCACCACCAGCAGAGGGACAAGGAGCGACATTCAGTACTTC
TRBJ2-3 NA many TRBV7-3 CASSTTIRDTQYF TGTGCCAGCAGCACGACAATTCGAGATACGCAGTATTTT
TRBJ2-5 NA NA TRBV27 CANSLAGTGSFETQYF TGTGCCAACAGTTTAGCGGGGACAGGGTCTTTTGAGACCCAGTACTTC
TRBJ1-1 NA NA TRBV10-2 CASSARSEAFF TGCGCCAGCTCCGCGAGATCTGAAGCTTTCTTT
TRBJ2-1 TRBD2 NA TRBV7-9 CASSSLAGDGNEQFF TGTGCCAGCAGCTCCCTAGCGGGAGACGGGAATGAGCAGTTCTTC
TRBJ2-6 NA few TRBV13 CASSFFRANVLTF TGTGCCAGCAGCTTCTTCAGGGCCAACGTCCTGACTTTC
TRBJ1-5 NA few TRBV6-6 CASSYGKGSYQPQHF TGTGCCAGCAGTTACGGCAAGGGCTCTTATCAGCCCCAGCATTTT